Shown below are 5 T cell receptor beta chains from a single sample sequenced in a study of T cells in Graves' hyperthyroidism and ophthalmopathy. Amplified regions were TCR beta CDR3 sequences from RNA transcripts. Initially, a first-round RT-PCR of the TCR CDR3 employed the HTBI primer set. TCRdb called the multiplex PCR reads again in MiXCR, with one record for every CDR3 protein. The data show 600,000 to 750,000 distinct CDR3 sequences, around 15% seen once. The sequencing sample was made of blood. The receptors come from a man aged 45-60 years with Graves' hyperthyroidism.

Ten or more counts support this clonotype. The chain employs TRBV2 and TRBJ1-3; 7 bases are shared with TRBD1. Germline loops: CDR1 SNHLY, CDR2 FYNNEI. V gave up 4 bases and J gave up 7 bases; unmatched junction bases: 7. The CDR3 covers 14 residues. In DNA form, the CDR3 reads TGTGCCAGCAGTGGAGGCAGGGGGTCGAACACCATATATTTT. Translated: CASSGGRGSNTIYF.

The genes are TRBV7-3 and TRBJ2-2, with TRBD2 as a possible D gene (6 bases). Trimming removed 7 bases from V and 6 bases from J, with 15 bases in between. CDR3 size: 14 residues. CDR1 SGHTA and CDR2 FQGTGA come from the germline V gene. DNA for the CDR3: TGTGCCAGCACCCGTTCCCGCGGGGCCGGGGAGCTGTTTTTT. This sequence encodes CASTRSRGAGELFF.

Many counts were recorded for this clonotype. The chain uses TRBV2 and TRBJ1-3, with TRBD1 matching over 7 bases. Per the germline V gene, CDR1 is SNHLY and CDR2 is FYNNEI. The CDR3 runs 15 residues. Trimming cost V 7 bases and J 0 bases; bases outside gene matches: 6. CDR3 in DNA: TGTGCCAGCAAACTGACAGGGCACTCTGGAAACACCATATATTTT. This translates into CASKLTGHSGNTIYF.

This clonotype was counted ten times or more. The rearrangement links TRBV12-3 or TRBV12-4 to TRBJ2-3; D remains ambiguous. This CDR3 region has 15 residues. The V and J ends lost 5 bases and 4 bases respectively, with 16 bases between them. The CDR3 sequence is CASSRTGSRSDTQYF. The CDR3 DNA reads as TGTGCCAGCAGTCGTACCGGTAGCCGGTCAGATACGCAGTATTTT.

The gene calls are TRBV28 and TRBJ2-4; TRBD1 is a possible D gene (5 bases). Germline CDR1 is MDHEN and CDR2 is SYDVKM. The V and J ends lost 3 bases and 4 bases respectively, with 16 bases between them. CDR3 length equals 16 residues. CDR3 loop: CASSFPGLDSKNIQYF. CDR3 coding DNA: TGTGCCAGCAGTTTCCCAGGGCTAGATTCTAAAAACATTCAGTACTTC.